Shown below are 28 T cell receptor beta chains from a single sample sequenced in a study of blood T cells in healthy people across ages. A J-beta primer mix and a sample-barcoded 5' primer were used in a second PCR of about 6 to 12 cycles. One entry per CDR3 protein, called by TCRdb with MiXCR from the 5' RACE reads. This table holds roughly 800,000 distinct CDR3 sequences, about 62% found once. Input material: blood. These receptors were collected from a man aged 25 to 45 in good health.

For the CDR3, the DNA is TGTGCCAGCAGAGAGCGCGGAATCAATGAGCAGTTCTTC. Residues: CASRERGINEQFF. This chain joins TRBV14 and TRBJ2-1, with D unclear. V lost 6 bases and J 6 bases, leaving 12 bases between the germline ends. The CDR3 is made up of 13 amino acids. Germline CDR1 SGHDN, CDR2 FVKESK.

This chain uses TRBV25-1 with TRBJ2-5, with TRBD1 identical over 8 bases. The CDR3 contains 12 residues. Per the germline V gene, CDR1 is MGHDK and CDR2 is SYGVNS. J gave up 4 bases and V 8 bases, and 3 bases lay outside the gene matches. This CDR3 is CASGRGRETQYF. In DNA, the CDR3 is TGTGCCAGCGGCAGGGGGCGAGAGACCCAGTACTTC.

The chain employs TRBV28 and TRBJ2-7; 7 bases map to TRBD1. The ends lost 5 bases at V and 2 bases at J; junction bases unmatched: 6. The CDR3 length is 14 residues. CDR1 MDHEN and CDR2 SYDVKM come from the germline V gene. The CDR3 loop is CASSQQGFPYEQYF. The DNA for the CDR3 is TGTGCCAGCAGTCAACAGGGGTTTCCCTACGAGCAGTACTTC.

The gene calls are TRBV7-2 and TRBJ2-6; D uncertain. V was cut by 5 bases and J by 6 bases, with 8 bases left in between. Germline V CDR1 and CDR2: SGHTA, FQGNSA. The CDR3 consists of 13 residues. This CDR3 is CASSPNEANVLTF. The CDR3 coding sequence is TGTGCCAGCAGCCCCAACGAGGCCAACGTCCTGACTTTC.

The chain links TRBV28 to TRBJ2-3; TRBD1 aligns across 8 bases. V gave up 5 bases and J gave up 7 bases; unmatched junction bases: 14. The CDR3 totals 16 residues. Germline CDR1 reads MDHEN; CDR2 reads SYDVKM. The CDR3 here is CASSNLQGETTNTQYF. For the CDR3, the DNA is TGTGCCAGCAGTAACCTACAGGGGGAAACTACGAATACGCAGTATTTT.

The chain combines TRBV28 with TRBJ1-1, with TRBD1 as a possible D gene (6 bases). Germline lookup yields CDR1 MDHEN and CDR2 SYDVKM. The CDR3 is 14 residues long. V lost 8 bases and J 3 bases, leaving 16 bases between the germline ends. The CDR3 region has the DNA TGTGCCAGCCCCAAAGCGGGGGCGGACACTGAAGCTTTCTTT. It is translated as CASPKAGADTEAFF. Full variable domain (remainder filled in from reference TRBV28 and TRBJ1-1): DVKVTQSSRYLVKRTGEKVFLECVQDMDHENMFWYRQDPGLGLRLIYFSYDVKMKEKGDIPEGYSVSREKKERFSLILESASTNQTSMYLCASPKAGADTEAFFGQGTRLTVV.

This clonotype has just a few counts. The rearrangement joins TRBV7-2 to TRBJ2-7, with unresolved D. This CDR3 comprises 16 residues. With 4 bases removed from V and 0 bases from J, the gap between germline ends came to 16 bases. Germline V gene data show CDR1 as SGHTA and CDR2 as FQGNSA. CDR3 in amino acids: CASSSFPDKLSYEQYF. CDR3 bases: TGTGCCAGCAGCTCGTTTCCCGACAAACTCTCCTACGAGCAGTACTTC.

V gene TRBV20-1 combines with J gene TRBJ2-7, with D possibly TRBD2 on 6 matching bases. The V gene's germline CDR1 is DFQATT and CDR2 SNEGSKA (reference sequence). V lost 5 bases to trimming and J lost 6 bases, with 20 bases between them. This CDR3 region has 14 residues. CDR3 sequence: CSARTGTAAFEQYF. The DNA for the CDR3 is TGCAGTGCTCGCACCGGGACTGCGGCTTTCGAGCAGTACTTC.

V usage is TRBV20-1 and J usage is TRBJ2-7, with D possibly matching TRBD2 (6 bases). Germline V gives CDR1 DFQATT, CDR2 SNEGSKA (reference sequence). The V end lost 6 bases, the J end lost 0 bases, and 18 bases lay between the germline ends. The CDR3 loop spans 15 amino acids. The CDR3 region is CSAPSPPEGSYEQYF. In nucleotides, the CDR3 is TGCAGTGCCCCGAGCCCCCCGGAGGGCTCCTACGAGCAGTACTTC.

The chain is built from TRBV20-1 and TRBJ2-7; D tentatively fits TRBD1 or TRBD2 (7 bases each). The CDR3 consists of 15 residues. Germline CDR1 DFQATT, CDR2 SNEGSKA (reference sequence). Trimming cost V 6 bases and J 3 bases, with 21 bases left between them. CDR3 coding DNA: TGCAGTGCAGAAACAGGGGAGGGGGTTGTCTACGAGCAGTACTTC. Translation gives CSAETGEGVVYEQYF.

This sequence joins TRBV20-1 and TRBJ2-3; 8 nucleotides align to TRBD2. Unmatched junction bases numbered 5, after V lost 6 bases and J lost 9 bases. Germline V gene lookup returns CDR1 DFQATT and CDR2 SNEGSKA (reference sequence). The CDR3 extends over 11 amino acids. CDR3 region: CSARAGATQYF. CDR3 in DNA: TGCAGTGCCCGAGCGGGGGCAACGCAGTATTTT.

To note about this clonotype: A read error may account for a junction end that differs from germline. CDR3 amino acids: CATSINPTGGYGYTF. The CDR3 DNA reads as TGTGCCACTAGCATAAACCCCACGGGGGGCTATGGCTACACCTTC. The V call is TRBV15, the J call TRBJ1-2; tentative D call: TRBD1 (5 bases). This CDR3 comprises 15 residues. Germline loops: CDR1 LNHNV, CDR2 YYDKDF (reference sequence).

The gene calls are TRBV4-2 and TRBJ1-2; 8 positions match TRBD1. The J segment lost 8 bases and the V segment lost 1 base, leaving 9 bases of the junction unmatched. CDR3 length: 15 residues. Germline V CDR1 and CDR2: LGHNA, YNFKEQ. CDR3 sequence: CASSQVTDRVKGYTF. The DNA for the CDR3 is TGTGCCAGCAGCCAAGTCACGGACAGGGTGAAGGGCTACACCTTC.

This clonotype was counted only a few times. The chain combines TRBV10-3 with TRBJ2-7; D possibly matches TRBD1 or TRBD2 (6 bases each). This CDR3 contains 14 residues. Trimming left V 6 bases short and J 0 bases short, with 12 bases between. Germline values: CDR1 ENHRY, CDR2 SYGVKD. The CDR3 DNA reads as TGTGCCATCAGCCGGCGGGACATCTCCTACGAGCAGTACTTC. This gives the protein CAISRRDISYEQYF.

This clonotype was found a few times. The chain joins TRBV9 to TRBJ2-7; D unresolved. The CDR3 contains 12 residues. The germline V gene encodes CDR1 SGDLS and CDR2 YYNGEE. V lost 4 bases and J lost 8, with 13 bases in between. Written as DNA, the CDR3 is TGTGCCAGCAGCACCCTCTCTGACAAGCAGTACTTC. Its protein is CASSTLSDKQYF. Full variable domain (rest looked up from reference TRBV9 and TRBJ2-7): DSGVTQTPKHLITATGQRVTLRCSPRSGDLSVYWYQQSLDQGLQFLIQYYNGEERAKGNILERFSAQQFPDLHSELNLSSLELGDSALYFCASSTLSDKQYFGPGTRLTVT.

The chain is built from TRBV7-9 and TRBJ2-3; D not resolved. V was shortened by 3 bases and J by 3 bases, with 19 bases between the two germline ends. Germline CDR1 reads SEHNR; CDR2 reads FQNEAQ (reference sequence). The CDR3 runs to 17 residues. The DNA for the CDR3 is TGTGCCAGCAGCTTCCCCTTACATGCGGAGTCGACAGATACGCAGTATTTT. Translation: CASSFPLHAESTDTQYF.

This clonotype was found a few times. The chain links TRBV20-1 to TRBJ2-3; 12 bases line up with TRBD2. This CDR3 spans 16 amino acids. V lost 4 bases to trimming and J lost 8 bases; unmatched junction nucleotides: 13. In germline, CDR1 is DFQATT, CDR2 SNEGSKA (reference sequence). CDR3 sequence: CSAIPGLAGGRGTQYF. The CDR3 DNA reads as TGCAGTGCTATTCCGGGACTAGCGGGTGGAAGGGGTACGCAGTATTTT.

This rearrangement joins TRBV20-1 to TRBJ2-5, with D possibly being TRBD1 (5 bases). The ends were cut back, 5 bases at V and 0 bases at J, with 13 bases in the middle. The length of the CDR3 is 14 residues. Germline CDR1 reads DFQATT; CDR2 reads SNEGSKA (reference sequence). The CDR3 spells CSASHRSHQETQYF. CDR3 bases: TGCAGTGCTTCCCACAGGTCCCACCAAGAGACCCAGTACTTC.

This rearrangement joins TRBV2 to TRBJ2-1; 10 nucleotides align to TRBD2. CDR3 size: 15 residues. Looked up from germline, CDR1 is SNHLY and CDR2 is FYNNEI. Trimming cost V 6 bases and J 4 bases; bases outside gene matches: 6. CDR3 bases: TGTGCCAGCAGAGCGGGAGGGCCCCCTTACAATGAGCAGTTCTTC. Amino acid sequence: CASRAGGPPYNEQFF.

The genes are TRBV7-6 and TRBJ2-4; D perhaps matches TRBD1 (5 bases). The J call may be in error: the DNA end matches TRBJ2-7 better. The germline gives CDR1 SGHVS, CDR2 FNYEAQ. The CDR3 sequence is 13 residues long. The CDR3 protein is CASSQSDIHEQYF. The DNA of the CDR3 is TGTGCCAGCAGCCAATCGGACATCCACGAGCAGTACTTC.

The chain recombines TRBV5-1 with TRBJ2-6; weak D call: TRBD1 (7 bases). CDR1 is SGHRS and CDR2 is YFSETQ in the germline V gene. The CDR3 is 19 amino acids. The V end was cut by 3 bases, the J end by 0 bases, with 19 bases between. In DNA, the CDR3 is TGCGCCAGCAGCTCCCGGCGGGACAGTGAATCCTCTGGGGCCAACGTCCTGACTTTC. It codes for CASSSRRDSESSGANVLTF.

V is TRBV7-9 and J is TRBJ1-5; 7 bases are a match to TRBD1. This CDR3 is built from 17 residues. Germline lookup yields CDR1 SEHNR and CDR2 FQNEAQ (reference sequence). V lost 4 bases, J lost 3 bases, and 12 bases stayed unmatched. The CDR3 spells CASSSVSAGGINQPQHF. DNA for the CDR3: TGTGCCAGCAGCTCCGTTTCGGCAGGGGGGATCAATCAGCCCCAGCATTTT.

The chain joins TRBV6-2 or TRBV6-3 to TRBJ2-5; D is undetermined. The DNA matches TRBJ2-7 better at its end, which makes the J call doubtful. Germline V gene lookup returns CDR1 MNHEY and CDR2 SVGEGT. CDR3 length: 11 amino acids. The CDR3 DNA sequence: TGTGCCAGCAGATTCATCTACGAGCAGTACTTC. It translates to CASRFIYEQYF.

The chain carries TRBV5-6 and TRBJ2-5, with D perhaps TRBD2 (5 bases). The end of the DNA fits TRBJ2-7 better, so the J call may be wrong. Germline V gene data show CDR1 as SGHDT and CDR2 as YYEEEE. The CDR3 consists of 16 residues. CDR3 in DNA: TGTGCCAGCAGCTTGGGGGCGGGTAGTAAGATCTACGAGCAGTACTTC. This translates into CASSLGAGSKIYEQYF.

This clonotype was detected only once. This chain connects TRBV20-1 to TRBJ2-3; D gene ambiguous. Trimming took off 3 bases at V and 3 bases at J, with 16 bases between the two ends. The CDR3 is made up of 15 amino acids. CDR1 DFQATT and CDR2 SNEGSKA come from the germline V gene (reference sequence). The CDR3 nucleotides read TGCAGTGCTAGTTTACGGCGCGAAGTGACAGATACGCAGTATTTT. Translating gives CSASLRREVTDTQYF.

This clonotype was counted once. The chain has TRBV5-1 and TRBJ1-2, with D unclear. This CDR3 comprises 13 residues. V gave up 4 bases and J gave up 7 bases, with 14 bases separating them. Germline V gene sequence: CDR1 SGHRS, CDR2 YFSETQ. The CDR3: CASSVNPRSGYTF. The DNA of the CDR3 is TGCGCCAGCAGCGTGAACCCACGGAGTGGCTACACCTTC.

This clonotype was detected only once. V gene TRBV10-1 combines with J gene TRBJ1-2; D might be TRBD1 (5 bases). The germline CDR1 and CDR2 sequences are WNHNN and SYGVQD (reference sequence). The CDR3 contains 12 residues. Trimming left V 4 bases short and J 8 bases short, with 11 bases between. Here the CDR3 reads CASSAPGIGYTF. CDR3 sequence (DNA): TGCGCCAGCAGTGCGCCAGGGATCGGCTACACCTTC.

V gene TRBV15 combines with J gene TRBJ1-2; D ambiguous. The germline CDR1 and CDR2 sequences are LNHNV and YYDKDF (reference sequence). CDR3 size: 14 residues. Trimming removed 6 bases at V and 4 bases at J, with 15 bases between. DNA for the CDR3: TGTGCCACCAGGGACGCCGGACTCCTCTATGGCTACACCTTC. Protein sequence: CATRDAGLLYGYTF.